A single sample is the source of the 10 T cell receptor beta chains below, sequenced in a study of blood T cell repertoires in COVID-19. Using immunoSEQ multiplex PCR, the repertoire was profiled, and TCRdb retains in-frame clones only, with some absent. Altogether over 200,000 clones are present, around nine tenths being singletons, with the ten largest covering less than 3.5%. The sample taken for sequencing was peripheral blood. These receptor sequences come from a woman aged 55-69 years with acute or convalescent COVID-19.

This chain uses TRBV18 with TRBJ1-2, with TRBD1 as a possible D gene (6 bases). CDR1 and CDR2 (germline): KGHSH, LQKENI. V was pared by 2 bases and J by 7 bases, with 17 bases between. This CDR3 is 15 amino acids long. Here the CDR3 DNA reads TGTGCCAGCTCACCAATTTGGGGGTTGGGGGCTGGCTACACCTTC. This gives the protein CASSPIWGLGAGYTF.

The chain recombines TRBV18 with TRBJ1-3; the D is unclear. The CDR3 contains 13 residues. CDR1 and CDR2 from the germline V gene are KGHSH and LQKENI. Deletions cut 6 bases from V and 3 bases from J, with 9 bases between. In DNA form, the CDR3 reads TGTGCCAGCTCCGGGTCGGATGGAAACACCATATATTTT. This codes for CASSGSDGNTIYF.

The chain couples TRBV7-2 to TRBJ2-3, with 11 positions matching TRBD1. With V trimmed by 1 base and J by 4 bases, 4 bases remained unmatched. Germline CDR1 reads SGHTA; CDR2 reads FQGNSA. This CDR3 is 16 amino acids long. This CDR3 is CASSLVGTGGSDTQYF. Written as DNA, the CDR3 is TGTGCCAGCAGCTTAGTTGGGACAGGGGGGTCAGATACGCAGTATTTT. Variable domain in full (rest from reference TRBV7-2 and TRBJ2-3): GAGVSQSPSNKVTEKGKDVELRCDPISGHTALYWYRQSLGQGLEFLIYFQGNSAPDKSGLPSDRFSAERTGGSVSTLTIQRTQQEDSAVYLCASSLVGTGGSDTQYFGPGTRLTVL.

The rearrangement joins TRBV6-1 to TRBJ1-4; perhaps TRBD1 as D (5 bases). V was trimmed by 0 bases and J by 16 bases, leaving 18 bases between them. This CDR3 spans 14 amino acids. CDR1 and CDR2 (germline): MNHNS, SASEGT. CDR3 nucleotides: TGTGCCAGCAGTGAAGCGCCCACTCGGCAGGGATGGTTTTTT. Amino acid sequence: CASSEAPTRQGWFF.

The chain employs TRBV18 and TRBJ2-1, with 13 bases fitting TRBD2. The CDR3 is 15 amino acids. CDR1 is KGHSH and CDR2 is LQKENI in the germline V gene. The V and J ends lost 4 bases and 8 bases, in that order; junction bases with no gene match: 5. The CDR3 nucleotides are TGTGCCAGCTCACAAACACTAGCGGGAGGGGATGAGCAGTTCTTC. Protein product: CASSQTLAGGDEQFF.

CDR3 sequence: CAGGGGTDTQYF. The CDR3 region has the DNA TGTGCCGGAGGGGGGGGTACAGATACGCAGTATTTT. This chain uses TRBV6-6 with TRBJ2-3, with a tentative D call TRBD2 (7 bases). CDR1 MNHNY and CDR2 SVGAGI come from the germline V gene (reference sequence). The V and J ends lost 11 bases and 3 bases respectively, with 12 bases between them. CDR3 length: 12 residues.

This chain uses TRBV3-1 (or the pseudogene TRBV3-2) with TRBJ1-2, with unresolved D. This CDR3 has 17 residues. The V end lost 0 bases, the J end lost 7 bases, and 21 bases lay between the germline ends. CDR1 and CDR2 from the germline V gene are LGHDT and YNNKEL (reference sequence). The CDR3 here is CASSQDHPPSGTSGYTF. In DNA form, the CDR3 reads TGTGCCAGCAGCCAAGATCACCCCCCCAGCGGTACCAGTGGCTACACCTTC.

This chain uses TRBV18 with TRBJ1-2; D uncertain. The V gene's germline CDR1 is KGHSH and CDR2 LQKENI. The CDR3 sequence is 13 residues long. The germline V and J ends were trimmed by 3 bases and 8 bases, with 13 bases remaining between them. CDR3: CASSPITDGGYTF. CDR3 nucleotide sequence: TGTGCCAGCTCACCGATTACAGATGGAGGCTACACCTTC.

This clone came up a few times. The chain uses TRBV7-9 and TRBJ1-1, with D uncertain. Germline CDR1 is SEHNR and CDR2 is FQNEAQ (reference sequence). This CDR3 is 13 amino acids long. Trimming took off 1 base at V and 1 base at J, with 4 bases between the two ends. In nucleotides, the CDR3 is TGTGCCAGCAGCTTAGAACAGAACACTGAAGCTTTCTTT. As protein: CASSLEQNTEAFF.

This CDR3 reads CASRVAGGGDEQFF. CDR3 DNA sequence: TGTGCCAGCCGGGTAGCGGGGGGCGGGGATGAGCAGTTCTTC. The chain carries TRBV5-6 and TRBJ2-1, with 10 bases fitting TRBD2. This CDR3 is built from 14 residues. Germline lookup yields CDR1 SGHDT and CDR2 YYEEEE. Trimming removed 7 bases from V and 8 bases from J; junction bases left unmatched: 9. Filled out from reference TRBV5-6 and TRBJ2-1, the complete variable domain reads DAGVTQSPTHLIKTRGQQVTLRCSPKSGHDTVSWYQQALGQGPQFIFQYYEEEERQRGNFPDRFSGHQFPNYSSELNVNALLLGDSALYLCASRVAGGGDEQFFGPGTRLTVL.